This T cell receptor (beta chain) stems from a study of cytomegalovirus exposure and HLA in healthy donors. Findings of the study overall: An analysis done earlier found most TCR beta V segments productive about 87% or about 30% of the time. The classifier was said to identify cytomegalovirus status with high specificity and sensitivity.

Primers: 60 Vbeta forward and 13 Jbeta reverse. In the authors' methods: Unique TCR beta chains numbered 60 million to 100 million in a later analysis, with roughly 9.9 million shared. Assay: immunoSEQ multiplex PCR; the TCRdb copy retains only in-frame clones and omits some. V and J calls and clone size are as listed in that table; D and trimming were resolved from the DNA. The sample yields about 93,000 clones, around 80% seen once. This clone has a handful of counts. The antigen is not known. The V segment lost 4 bases and the J segment 7 bases; nucleotides outside the gene matches: 14. This CDR3 is 18 amino acids long. Per the germline V gene, CDR1 is LGHNA and CDR2 is YNFKEQ.

The sample consisted of PBMCs. The clonotype originates from a man aged 30 to 45 in good health and CMV-seronegative. The rearrangement joins TRBV4-2 to TRBJ1-4; TRBD1 matches 11 bases. The CDR3 sequence: CASSLSGTGGGIGEKLFF. The CDR3 bases are TGTGCCAGCAGCCTCTCCGGGACAGGGGGTGGAATAGGTGAAAAACTGTTTTTT.